A selection of T cell receptor beta chains follows, all from one sample in a study of T-cell reconstitution after alpha-beta-depleted transplantation in children. MiXCR, run by TCRdb on the PCR reads, gives a single entry per CDR3 protein. Of some 550,000 distinct CDR3 sequences listed, 18% are singletons. Sequenced here: PBMCs from the stem cell graft donor, sampled from the stem cell graft. These receptors all come from a human donor who donated a stem cell graft to a child with acute lymphoblastic leukemia. Both conserved end residues are part of each CDR3. A D gene is named only where the DNA matches it firmly. Clone size is shown for a subset of rows, as once, few, many or a class of expanded clone.

J,V,D,size,CDR3,DNA
TRBJ2-7,TRBV27,NA,NA,CASSGFGYEQYF,TGTGCCAGCAGCGGGTTTGGCTACGAGCAGTACTTC
TRBJ2-4,TRBV7-9,NA,few,CASSLGVKGSKNIQYF,TGTGCCAGCAGCTTAGGAGTCAAGGGATCTAAAAACATTCAGTACTTC
TRBJ2-2,TRBV19,TRBD2,NA,CASHREGIYTGELFF,TGTGCCAGCCACCGGGAGGGGATTTACACCGGGGAGCTGTTTTTT
TRBJ2-7,TRBV28,NA,many,CASSDSSYEQYF,TGTGCCAGCAGTGACAGCTCCTACGAGCAGTACTTC
TRBJ2-1,TRBV12-3/TRBV12-4,TRBD2,NA,CASTTGTSGRGEQFF,TGTGCCAGCACTACCGGGACTAGCGGGAGAGGGGAGCAGTTCTTC
TRBJ2-2,TRBV4-1,NA,NA,CASSQEGGTGELFF,TGCGCCAGCAGCCAAGAAGGGGGTACCGGGGAGCTGTTTTTT
TRBJ1-2,TRBV29-1,NA,few,CSTPGQGIDGYTF,TGCAGCACCCCCGGGCAGGGGATAGATGGCTACACCTTC
TRBJ2-1,TRBV5-1,TRBD1,NA,CASSQRTGGNEQFF,TGCGCCAGCAGCCAACGGACAGGGGGCAATGAGCAGTTCTTC
TRBJ2-5,TRBV9,NA,few,CASSVGRTVKETQYF,TGTGCCAGCAGCGTAGGGCGCACCGTTAAAGAGACCCAGTACTTC
TRBJ2-1,TRBV20-1,TRBD1,few,CSAQGAGIGEQFF,TGCAGTGCGCAGGGGGCGGGAATAGGTGAGCAGTTCTTC
TRBJ1-5,TRBV7-9,NA,NA,CASSFGENQPQHF,TGTGCCAGCAGCTTCGGGGAAAATCAGCCCCAGCATTTT
TRBJ2-3,TRBV7-9,NA,once,CASSMDGPDTQYF,TGTGCCAGCAGCATGGACGGTCCAGATACGCAGTATTTT
TRBJ2-7,TRBV7-9,NA,few,CASSSGGTEYEQYF,TGTGCCAGCAGCTCCGGGGGTACGGAATACGAGCAGTACTTC
TRBJ2-4,TRBV29-1,TRBD2,NA,CSVVGLAGEAKNIQYF,TGCAGCGTTGTGGGCCTAGCGGGAGAGGCCAAAAACATTCAGTACTTC
TRBJ2-7,TRBV19,NA,NA,CASSNPQGSDEQYF,TGTGCCAGTAGTAACCCCCAAGGAAGCGACGAGCAGTACTTC
TRBJ1-4,TRBV9,NA,NA,CASSPEGRGDEKLFF,TGTGCCAGCAGCCCGGAGGGCAGGGGCGATGAAAAACTGTTTTTT
TRBJ2-5,TRBV20-1,NA,many,CSVMKPETQYF,TGCAGTGTAATGAAGCCAGAGACCCAGTACTTC
TRBJ1-2,TRBV12-3/TRBV12-4,NA,few,CASSSVDRSDGYTF,TGTGCCAGCAGTTCCGTCGACAGGAGCGATGGCTACACCTTC
TRBJ2-3,TRBV5-1,TRBD2,NA,CASSLGLAGGPTDTQYF,TGCGCCAGCAGCTTGGGACTAGCGGGAGGGCCCACAGATACGCAGTATTTT
TRBJ2-1,TRBV4-2,NA,few,CASSQNTGRSYNEQFF,TGTGCCAGCAGCCAAAATACGGGAAGGTCCTACAATGAGCAGTTCTTC
TRBJ1-1,TRBV6-5,NA,few,CASSYDRRPNTEAFF,TGTGCCAGCAGTTACGATCGCAGACCGAACACTGAAGCTTTCTTT
TRBJ2-7,TRBV6-5,TRBD1,few,CASITNPGTGEEYEQYF,TGTGCCAGCATTACGAACCCCGGGACAGGGGAAGAGTACGAGCAGTACTTC
TRBJ2-3,TRBV2,NA,NA,CASTDADTQYF,TGTGCCAGCACAGATGCGGATACGCAGTATTTT
TRBJ2-7,TRBV5-5,NA,NA,CASSGWTSKGRYEQYF,TGTGCCAGCAGCGGGTGGACATCGAAGGGACGATACGAGCAGTACTTC
TRBJ2-3,TRBV20-1,NA,few,CSALHGGTDTQYF,TGCAGTGCCCTTCATGGGGGGACAGATACGCAGTATTTT
TRBJ2-7,TRBV9,NA,few,CASSVEGGRTYEQYF,TGTGCCAGCAGCGTAGAGGGCGGAAGAACCTACGAGCAGTACTTC
TRBJ2-3,TRBV5-1,TRBD2,few,CASSFSTSGAGDTQYF,TGCGCCAGCAGCTTCTCGACTAGCGGCGCAGGAGATACGCAGTATTTT
TRBJ1-1,TRBV6-5,NA,few,CASSLNGWNTEAFF,TGTGCCAGCAGTTTGAATGGTTGGAACACTGAAGCTTTCTTT
TRBJ2-1,TRBV6-1,NA,few,CASSAKATSREQFF,TGTGCCAGCAGTGCCAAAGCGACTAGTCGTGAGCAGTTCTTC
TRBJ2-3,TRBV27,NA,NA,CASSESIKSTDTQYF,TGTGCCAGCAGTGAGAGTATCAAGAGCACAGATACGCAGTATTTT
TRBJ2-3,TRBV7-3,NA,NA,CASSLGGDTDTQYF,TGTGCCAGCAGCTTGGGCGGGGACACAGATACGCAGTATTTT
TRBJ1-1,TRBV11-2,NA,few,CASSPLSGTYPEAFF,TGTGCCAGCAGCCCTCTTTCGGGTACGTACCCTGAAGCTTTCTTT
TRBJ2-1,TRBV4-2,TRBD2,NA,CASRRTSGTTYNEQFF,TGTGCCAGCAGGCGGACTAGCGGGACCACCTACAATGAGCAGTTCTTC
TRBJ2-5,TRBV18,NA,NA,CASSPPSGGARETQYF,TGTGCCAGCTCACCCCCTTCTGGGGGGGCACGGGAGACCCAGTACTTC
TRBJ2-1,TRBV12-3/TRBV12-4,TRBD2,few,CASTALGAGGGNEQFF,TGTGCCAGCACCGCTTTGGGGGCGGGAGGGGGCAATGAGCAGTTCTTC
TRBJ2-3,TRBV11-1,NA,NA,CASSRTLGWARTDTQYF,TGTGCCAGCAGTCGAACCCTAGGGTGGGCCCGAACAGATACGCAGTATTTT
TRBJ2-5,TRBV5-1,NA,few,CASSHVLEETQYF,TGCGCCAGCAGCCATGTACTTGAAGAGACCCAGTACTTC
TRBJ2-7,TRBV4-1,TRBD2,NA,CASSQGTSGYSSYEQYF,TGCGCCAGCAGCCAAGGGACTAGCGGGTACAGCTCCTACGAGCAGTACTTC
TRBJ1-2,TRBV20-1,TRBD1,few,CSARGGRGEFIDYGYTF,TGCAGTGCCCGCGGGGGCAGGGGGGAATTTATCGACTATGGCTACACCTTC
TRBJ1-5,TRBV12-3/TRBV12-4,NA,NA,CASSLGSPAPQHF,TGTGCCAGCAGTTTAGGGAGCCCTGCGCCCCAGCATTTT
TRBJ2-1,TRBV4-1,TRBD2,NA,CASSQIWAGGYDNEQFF,TGCGCCAGCAGCCAAATCTGGGCGGGAGGATACGACAATGAGCAGTTCTTC
TRBJ2-7,TRBV5-1,NA,NA,CASSLVSAIVAQRTLTYEQYF,TGCGCCAGCAGCTTGGTAAGTGCGATAGTCGCCCAACGCACTTTGACCTACGAGCAGTACTTC
TRBJ2-3,TRBV12-3/TRBV12-4,TRBD1,NA,CAAGTGGSDTQYF,TGTGCCGCCGGGACAGGGGGCTCAGATACGCAGTATTTT
TRBJ1-2,TRBV25-1,NA,NA,CAVWGFYGYTF,TGTGCCGTTTGGGGTTTCTATGGCTACACCTTC
TRBJ2-7,TRBV7-8,NA,NA,CASSLPSQGGNSYEQYF,TGTGCCAGCAGCTTACCCTCACAGGGTGGCAACTCCTACGAGCAGTACTTC
TRBJ2-4,TRBV7-9,NA,NA,CASSPRPGQPGDIQYF,TGTGCCAGCAGTCCGCGGCCCGGACAGCCCGGGGACATTCAGTACTTC
TRBJ2-7,TRBV29-1,NA,many,CSVGSGYEQYF,TGCAGCGTTGGTAGCGGCTACGAGCAGTACTTC
TRBJ1-1,TRBV5-1,NA,NA,CASSWTSGSPTEAFF,TGCGCCAGCAGCTGGACCTCAGGGAGCCCCACTGAAGCTTTCTTT
TRBJ2-1,TRBV12-3/TRBV12-4,NA,few,CASSIRGLYNEQFF,TGTGCCAGCAGTATTAGGGGTCTCTACAATGAGCAGTTCTTC
TRBJ1-2,TRBV29-1,NA,few,CSVWDTGYTF,TGCAGCGTTTGGGACACTGGCTACACCTTC
TRBJ2-5,TRBV5-1,NA,NA,CASSFRDWPQETQYF,TGCGCCAGCAGCTTCCGGGACTGGCCCCAAGAGACCCAGTACTTC
TRBJ1-4,TRBV5-1,NA,NA,CASSWSDRGDEKLFF,TGCGCCAGCAGCTGGTCGGACCGGGGCGATGAAAAACTGTTTTTT
TRBJ1-5,TRBV20-1,NA,many,CSAAGDGSNQPQHF,TGCAGTGCTGCCGGAGACGGTAGCAATCAGCCCCAGCATTTT
TRBJ2-2,TRBV10-3,TRBD2,few,CAISPGLAGGRNTGELFF,TGTGCCATCAGCCCGGGACTAGCGGGAGGTAGGAACACCGGGGAGCTGTTTTTT